These 2 T cell receptor beta chains came from one sample sequenced in a study of T cells in Graves' hyperthyroidism and ophthalmopathy. Amplification targeted TCR beta CDR3 regions from RNA transcripts. A first-round RT-PCR of the TCR CDR3 used the HTBI primer set. TCRdb recomputed calls from the multiplex PCR reads with MiXCR, one row per CDR3 protein. The profile shows hundreds of thousands of distinct CDR3 sequences, around 20% of them singletons. Sequences were obtained from blood. These receptors were taken from a man aged 25 to 40 with Graves' ophthalmopathy.

Many counts were recorded for this clonotype. The V and J genes are TRBV28 and TRBJ2-7; 14 bases are a match to TRBD2. CDR3 length: 15 residues. Germline-derived CDR1 and CDR2 are MDHEN and SYDVKM. V lost 6 bases, J lost 4 bases, and 5 bases stayed unmatched. The CDR3 is CASSFGTSGSYEQYF. CDR3 DNA: TGTGCCAGCAGCTTCGGGACTAGCGGGAGTTACGAGCAGTACTTC.

CDR3 bases: TGTGCCGGCCGCGAGACAGGGGGCGGGGAGACCCAGTACTTC. Translation: CAGRETGGGETQYF. The rearrangement links TRBV2 to TRBJ2-5, with 10 bases matching TRBD1. The CDR3 has 14 amino acids. Germline lookup yields CDR1 SNHLY and CDR2 FYNNEI. V gave up 11 bases and J gave up 5 bases; unmatched junction bases: 11.